Below, 19 T cell receptor beta chains from the same sample are listed, as sequenced in a study of T cells in localized non-small cell lung cancer. Assay used: immunoSEQ multiplex PCR; TCRdb lists only in-frame clones, some missing. Here the sample spans 35,000 or so clones, around 88% being singletons. Material: peripheral blood, obtained before any cancer treatment. These receptors all stem from a woman aged 40 to 75 with stage I lung adenocarcinoma.

This clone appeared a few times. This sequence joins TRBV28 and TRBJ2-5; 9 bases match TRBD1. This CDR3 has 16 residues. Germline CDR1 and CDR2: MDHEN and SYDVKM. With 5 bases clipped from V and 4 bases from J, the junction kept 11 bases outside the gene matches. The DNA of the CDR3 is TGTGCCAGCAGTGCCCCCGGGACAGGGACCGGAGAGACCCAGTACTTC. Amino acids: CASSAPGTGTGETQYF.

The rearrangement uses TRBV19 and TRBJ2-1; D call uncertain. V was pared by 3 bases and J by 8 bases, with 20 bases between. This CDR3 contains 16 residues. From germline, CDR1 is LNHDA and CDR2 SQIVND (reference sequence). The DNA of the CDR3 is TGTGCCAGTAGTATCGCTCCTCCCTCACTACGGGATGAGCAGTTCTTC. Translation: CASSIAPPSLRDEQFF.

This clone has a handful of counts. The chain uses TRBV7-2 and TRBJ1-1, with no clear D. Looked up from germline, CDR1 is SGHTA and CDR2 is FQGNSA. With 2 bases removed from V and 2 bases from J, the gap between germline ends came to 9 bases. CDR3 length: 14 residues. The CDR3 spells CASSLLAGNTEAFF. Here the CDR3 DNA reads TGTGCCAGCAGCTTACTCGCAGGCAACACTGAAGCTTTCTTT. The full variable domain, with the rest looked up from reference TRBV7-2 and TRBJ1-1, is GAGVSQSPSNKVTEKGKDVELRCDPISGHTALYWYRQSLGQGLEFLIYFQGNSAPDKSGLPSDRFSAERTGGSVSTLTIQRTQQEDSAVYLCASSLLAGNTEAFFGQGTRLTVV.

The J gene is TRBJ1-2, the V gene TRBV25-1; 10 bases match TRBD1. The length of the CDR3 is 12 residues. Germline CDR1 and CDR2: MGHDK and SYGVNS. The junction had 1 base not matched to a gene; V was cut back by 6 bases and J by 6 bases. CDR3 sequence reads: CASRDRGDGYTF. DNA for the CDR3: TGTGCCAGCAGGGACAGGGGGGATGGCTACACCTTC.

The rearrangement links TRBV28 to TRBJ1-6; TRBD1 might be the D (5 bases). Germline V gene lookup returns CDR1 MDHEN and CDR2 SYDVKM. Deletions cut 6 bases from V and 4 bases from J, with 13 bases between. The CDR3 length is 15 residues. CDR3 DNA: TGTGCCAGCAGGAGAGGGACCGTTTATAATTCACCCCTCCACTTT. This gives the protein CASRRGTVYNSPLHF. The entire variable domain, with the rest obtained from reference TRBV28 and TRBJ1-6, is as follows: DVKVTQSSRYLVKRTGEKVFLECVQDMDHENMFWYRQDPGLGLRLIYFSYDVKMKEKGDIPEGYSVSREKKERFSLILESASTNQTSMYLCASRRGTVYNSPLHFGNGTRLTVT.

V gene TRBV6-5 combines with J gene TRBJ2-1, with a weak D call TRBD1 (5 bases). Germline values: CDR1 MNHEY, CDR2 SVGAGI. The ends were cut back, 5 bases at V and 9 bases at J, with 14 bases in the middle. The CDR3 is 13 residues long. CDR3 region: CASSPGYFGEQFF. CDR3 bases: TGTGCCAGCAGTCCAGGGTACTTCGGTGAGCAGTTCTTC.

This clone has just one count. V is TRBV11-3 and J is TRBJ1-2; tentatively, D is TRBD1 (6 bases). This CDR3 spans 15 amino acids. V lost 5 bases to trimming and J lost 4 bases, with 17 bases between them. CDR1 and CDR2 (germline): SGHNT, YENEEA. Here the CDR3 DNA reads TGTGCCAGCAGCCCTAGACAGGAACCCTTCTATGGCTACACCTTC. The encoded protein is CASSPRQEPFYGYTF.

The rearrangement uses TRBV5-5 and TRBJ2-5, with 11 bases aligning to TRBD2. The germline V gene encodes CDR1 SGHKS and CDR2 YYEKEE (reference sequence). The trim removed 0 bases at V and 2 bases at J, leaving 3 bases unmatched. This CDR3 spans 16 amino acids. CDR3 sequence (DNA): TGTGCCAGCAGCTTGGGACTAGCGGGGAGTCAAGAGACCCAGTACTTC. Translating gives CASSLGLAGSQETQYF.

This clone was counted a single time. This chain connects TRBV7-9 to TRBJ2-5; possibly TRBD2 for D (5 bases). The germline CDR1 and CDR2 sequences are SEHNR and FQNEAQ (reference sequence). The ends were cut back, 2 bases at V and 7 bases at J, with 11 bases in the middle. CDR3 length: 13 amino acids. CDR3 residues: CASSLLVRGTQYF. The DNA of the CDR3 is TGTGCCAGCAGCTTACTCGTCCGGGGGACCCAGTACTTC.

The V gene is TRBV5-1, the J gene TRBJ2-5; TRBD2 matches at 7 bases. This CDR3 comprises 15 residues. Germline CDR1 and CDR2: SGHRS and YFSETQ. V was clipped by 0 bases and J by 2 bases; unmatched bases: 4. The DNA of the CDR3 is TGCGCCAGCAGCTTGGCGGGGACTATTCAAGAGACCCAGTACTTC. Amino acids: CASSLAGTIQETQYF.

The V gene is TRBV6-4, the J gene TRBJ2-3, with D unresolved. Trimming took 4 bases from V and 2 from J, leaving 7 bases between them. The CDR3 is 13 residues long. The germline V gene has CDR1 MRHNA and CDR2 SNTAGT. The CDR3 bases are TGTGCCAGCAGTGGCGGTCCCACAGATACGCAGTATTTT. It encodes CASSGGPTDTQYF.

The chain couples TRBV6-6 to TRBJ1-2; D not certain. The germline V gene encodes CDR1 MNHNY and CDR2 SVGAGI (reference sequence). The CDR3 is 15 residues long. With 0 bases removed from V and 7 bases from J, the gap between germline ends came to 15 bases. This CDR3 is CASSYSRDGGSGYTF. CDR3 nucleotide sequence: TGTGCCAGCAGTTACTCGAGGGATGGAGGGAGTGGCTACACCTTC.

This clone was observed a few times. The rearrangement joins TRBV30 to TRBJ1-1; D remains ambiguous. The CDR3 consists of 13 residues. Trimming stripped 6 bases from V and 1 base from J, with 12 bases between. In germline, CDR1 is GTSNPN, CDR2 SVGIG (reference sequence). The CDR3 reads CACFGRTNTEAFF. DNA for the CDR3: TGTGCCTGTTTTGGACGGACGAACACTGAAGCTTTCTTT.

This chain joins TRBV4-3 and TRBJ2-3; 14 bases agree with TRBD2. The CDR3 has 18 residues. V trimming: 3 bases; J trimming: 2 bases; junction bases outside the gene matches: 7. CDR1 and CDR2 (germline): LGHNA, YSLEER. The CDR3 DNA is TGCGCCAGCAGCCAGGGAGGGACTAGCGGGGGATACACAGATACGCAGTATTTT. This gives the protein CASSQGGTSGGYTDTQYF.

V is TRBV5-4 and J is TRBJ2-3, with TRBD2 matching over 7 bases. Germline loops: CDR1 SGHNT, CDR2 YYREEE (reference sequence). V dropped 0 bases and J dropped 0; count of bases not matched to a gene: 4. This CDR3 spans 16 amino acids. The CDR3 DNA sequence: TGTGCCAGCAGCTTGGGTACGGGGGGAAGCACAGATACGCAGTATTTT. It is translated as CASSLGTGGSTDTQYF.

The chain couples TRBV19 to TRBJ2-1; possible D gene TRBD2, 7 bases. CDR1 is LNHDA, CDR2 SQIVND, per germline (reference sequence). The CDR3 contains 14 residues. Trimming removed 6 bases from V and 6 bases from J, with 15 bases in between. Here the CDR3 reads CASSNGGGVNEQFF. The CDR3 DNA reads TGTGCCAGTAGCAACGGAGGGGGGGTCAATGAGCAGTTCTTC.

The chain is built from TRBV28 and TRBJ1-1; 8 bases line up with TRBD1. CDR1 and CDR2 from the germline V gene are MDHEN and SYDVKM. With 6 bases clipped from V and 1 base from J, the junction kept 7 bases outside the gene matches. This CDR3 spans 15 amino acids. CDR3 amino acids: CASRSTGTGNTEAFF. The CDR3, as DNA: TGTGCCAGCAGATCCACCGGGACAGGGAACACTGAAGCTTTCTTT.

The gene calls are TRBV30 and TRBJ1-1; a possible D gene is TRBD1 (6 bases). CDR3 length: 13 amino acids. Germline V CDR1 and CDR2: GTSNPN, SVGIG (reference sequence). V lost 3 bases and J 2 bases, leaving 10 bases between the germline ends. The CDR3 reads CAWSVQGNTEAFF. The CDR3 nucleotides read TGTGCCTGGAGCGTACAGGGAAACACTGAAGCTTTCTTT.

CDR3 in DNA: TGCGCCAGCAGTCAGACTAGCGGGGGGACCCGAGAGACCCAGTACTTC. This codes for CASSQTSGGTRETQYF. The chain has TRBV5-1 and TRBJ2-5; 13 bases are a match to TRBD2. With V trimmed by 5 bases and J by 4 bases, 8 bases remained unmatched. Germline V gene sequence: CDR1 SGHRS, CDR2 YFSETQ. CDR3 length: 16 amino acids.